The source of this TCR beta chain is a study of cytomegalovirus exposure and HLA in healthy donors. With 6 bases clipped from V and 2 bases from J, the junction kept 4 bases outside the gene matches. CDR3 length equals 15 residues. The germline gives CDR1 WNHNN, CDR2 SYGVQD (reference sequence). PCR used 60 Vbeta primers and 13 Jbeta primers. Measured with immunoSEQ multiplex PCR; TCRdb has only the in-frame clones, and not every one. Found here are tens of thousands of clones, 60% to 80% of them singletons; the top ten hold roughly 6.7%. The V gene is TRBV10-1, the J gene TRBJ2-7; 13 positions match TRBD2. The clonotype was recovered from a woman aged 25 to 39 in good health and CMV-seronegative. Sequencing was carried out using PBMCs. The CDR3 DNA is TGCGCCAGCAGCGCCGGGACTAGCGGGGCCTACGAGCAGTACTTC. Residues: CASSAGTSGAYEQYF.